Included here is one T cell receptor (beta chain) sequence, with context. Its cognate antigen is unknown. This sample was included in a study of cytomegalovirus exposure and HLA in healthy donors. Broader study findings: TRBV6-2, TRBV6-3 and other indistinguishable V segments were excluded. Among the sequence variants, a highly shared cluster was likely an artifact of sequencing. An assumption of roughly uniform sequencing depth across donors underlay the presence/absence analyses.

The germline CDR1 and CDR2 sequences are SGHRS and YFSETQ. V was cut by 4 bases and J by 3 bases, with 12 bases left in between. This CDR3 comprises 14 residues. This PCR relied on a set of 60 Vbeta primers and 13 Jbeta primers. Under the authors' procedure: In a later analysis, of 70 million to 85 million unique beta chains, roughly 10 million appeared in at least two donors. Here immunoSEQ multiplex PCR was the method, and the copy in TCRdb shows in-frame clones only, minus some. The V and J calls and clone size were taken over from that table, and D and trimming were inferred from the DNA. The sample records some 150,000 clones, 65% to 90% being singletons.

Source material: PBMCs. The rearrangement links TRBV5-1 to TRBJ2-3; weak D call: TRBD1 (6 bases). The source of this sequence is a female donor in good health and CMV-seronegative. The CDR3 DNA reads TGCGCCAGCAGCAGATACGGGACAACAGATACGCAGTATTTT. Translating gives CASSRYGTTDTQYF.